These T cell receptor beta chains were read from a single sample in a study of blood T cells in healthy people across ages. TCRdb re-called the 5' RACE reads through MiXCR, storing one row per CDR3 protein. The repertoire holds about 290,000 distinct CDR3 sequences, with around 30% as singletons. The sequenced sample consisted of blood. The receptors shown here come from a woman aged 70-85 years in good health. CDR3s include the opening cysteine and the closing phenylalanine or tryptophan.

CDR3 protein: CASSSTGSRAYEKLFF
J gene: TRBJ1-4
V gene: TRBV6-5

CDR3 protein: CASSLGGANRYEQYF
J gene: TRBJ2-7
V gene: TRBV5-1

CDR3 protein: CASSRRGVSSYEQYF
J gene: TRBJ2-7
V gene: TRBV5-6

CDR3 protein: CAISELTGNTGELFF
J gene: TRBJ2-2
V gene: TRBV10-3

CDR3 protein: CASSFNGASPAYEQYF
J gene: TRBJ2-7
V gene: TRBV5-1

CDR3 protein: CASSQDRSGGPWEQYF
J gene: TRBJ2-7
V gene: TRBV4-3

CDR3 protein: CSALGQNQETQYF
J gene: TRBJ2-5
V gene: TRBV20-1

CDR3 protein: CASSAGLAMDEQYF
J gene: -
V gene: TRBV6-1

CDR3 protein: CAIGTAGYEQYF
J gene: -
V gene: TRBV10-3

CDR3 protein: CSDETRDRIQETQYF
J gene: TRBJ2-5
V gene: TRBV29-1

CDR3 protein: CASSLSTSGGELFF
J gene: TRBJ1-4
V gene: TRBV5-1

CDR3 protein: CASSLRSGNTQPQHF
J gene: TRBJ1-5
V gene: TRBV5-6

CDR3 protein: CASSKVRRLAKNIQYF
J gene: TRBJ2-4
V gene: TRBV21-1

CDR3 protein: CATGFSGYTYNEQFF
J gene: TRBJ2-1
V gene: TRBV10-2

CDR3 protein: CASSLVGGAGQPQHF
J gene: TRBJ1-5
V gene: TRBV5-1

CDR3 protein: CAIDRGQGYTF
J gene: TRBJ1-2
V gene: TRBV28

CDR3 protein: CASSYRGSKNIQYF
J gene: TRBJ2-4
V gene: TRBV28

CDR3 protein: CASSPQGALNNEQFF
J gene: -
V gene: TRBV18

CDR3 protein: CASRGQGSFRAKDIQYF
J gene: TRBJ2-4
V gene: TRBV12-3/TRBV12-4

CDR3 protein: CASTTGGKNTQYF
J gene: TRBJ2-3
V gene: TRBV27

CDR3 protein: CASSPQTGGNYGYTF
J gene: TRBJ1-2
V gene: TRBV7-6

CDR3 protein: CASSGRGTESGTEAFF
J gene: TRBJ1-1
V gene: TRBV7-2

CDR3 protein: CASSGVAGRQETQYF
J gene: TRBJ2-5
V gene: TRBV2

CDR3 protein: CSARGPGQRSSYEQYF
J gene: TRBJ2-7
V gene: TRBV20-1

CDR3 protein: CASSLSPNTDTQYF
J gene: TRBJ2-3
V gene: TRBV28

CDR3 protein: CASSVDSLQETQYF
J gene: TRBJ2-5
V gene: TRBV2

CDR3 protein: CASSSILTGSNQPQHF
J gene: TRBJ1-5
V gene: TRBV6-2/TRBV6-3

CDR3 protein: CASSWAQDYGYTF
J gene: TRBJ1-2
V gene: TRBV28

CDR3 protein: CSVARGGDEQYF
J gene: TRBJ2-7
V gene: TRBV29-1

CDR3 protein: CSARAQAFPDTQYF
J gene: TRBJ2-3
V gene: TRBV20-1

CDR3 protein: CASRPRRGQETQYF
J gene: TRBJ2-5
V gene: TRBV28

CDR3 protein: CASRVASGNTIYF
J gene: TRBJ1-3
V gene: TRBV25-1

CDR3 protein: CASSQGTGVYYEQYF
J gene: -
V gene: TRBV3-1

CDR3 protein: CAIRGAAYLETQYF
J gene: TRBJ2-5
V gene: TRBV10-3

CDR3 protein: CSAAPGGERSAYGYTF
J gene: TRBJ1-2
V gene: TRBV29-1

CDR3 protein: CASSGQGTTEAFF
J gene: TRBJ1-1
V gene: TRBV12-3/TRBV12-4

CDR3 protein: CASSYSIGTGETQYF
J gene: TRBJ2-5
V gene: TRBV6-5

CDR3 protein: CASSQDAGHRGTNEKLFF
J gene: TRBJ1-4
V gene: TRBV4-3

CDR3 protein: CASSFSDWGEKLFF
J gene: TRBJ1-4
V gene: TRBV12-3/TRBV12-4

CDR3 protein: CASKSTSDKSFNEQFF
J gene: TRBJ2-1
V gene: TRBV28

CDR3 protein: CSARDQMGLSGNEQFF
J gene: TRBJ2-1
V gene: TRBV20-1

CDR3 protein: CASGFSYGTSGYEQYF
J gene: TRBJ2-7
V gene: TRBV28

CDR3 protein: CASSSEAHEQYF
J gene: -
V gene: TRBV7-6

CDR3 protein: CSAEKDRAETQYF
J gene: -
V gene: TRBV20-1

CDR3 protein: CASSQLGSGGKSGELFF
J gene: TRBJ2-2
V gene: TRBV4-1

CDR3 protein: CASSSVSGSIPDTQYF
J gene: TRBJ2-3
V gene: TRBV7-9

CDR3 protein: CSAIQEETQYF
J gene: TRBJ2-5
V gene: TRBV20-1

CDR3 protein: CAISGRTGVGDEQFF
J gene: TRBJ2-1
V gene: TRBV10-3

CDR3 protein: CSVEDLYEQYF
J gene: -
V gene: TRBV29-1